This is a list of T cell receptor beta chains from one sample in a study of shared clonotypes between healthy human individuals. The repertoire was sequenced with immunoSEQ multiplex PCR; TCRdb's copy has only in-frame clones and lacks some. The sample lists around 1.9 million clones, around 93% occurring once. Sequencing was done on a sample of naive CD8+ T cells from PBMCs. These receptors originate from a man younger than 35 in good health. Some clones in this sample may be carry-over from other donors' samples. The CDR3 runs from the conserved cysteine through the conserved F or W. D genes are given only for firm matches. For some rows the clone size is stated as once, few or many, or as a class when expanded; others skip it.

abundance	d_gene	v_gene	j_gene	CDR3aa	CDR3nt
-	-	TRBV2	TRBJ1-1	CASSAGTVGNTEAFF	TGTGCCAGCAGCGCCGGAACGGTAGGGAACACTGAAGCTTTCTTT
-	-	TRBV19	TRBJ1-5	CASSIEGGRAGGQPQHF	TGTGCCAGTAGTATAGAGGGAGGCAGGGCCGGTGGTCAGCCCCAGCATTTT
-	-	TRBV29-1	TRBJ2-7	CSVEDQARAYEQYF	TGCAGCGTTGAAGATCAGGCGAGAGCCTACGAGCAGTACTTC
-	-	TRBV7-9	TRBJ2-5	CASSFRESEETQYF	TGTGCCAGCAGCTTCCGGGAATCCGAAGAGACCCAGTACTTC
-	-	TRBV15	TRBJ1-4	CATSSWTATNEKLFF	TGTGCCACCAGCTCCTGGACGGCAACTAATGAAAAACTGTTTTTT
-	-	TRBV27	TRBJ2-1	CASSRDSSYNEQFF	TGTGCCAGCAGCCGGGATAGCTCCTACAATGAGCAGTTCTTC
-	TRBD1	TRBV9	TRBJ2-1	CASSVGRGYYNEQFF	TGTGCCAGCAGCGTAGGCAGGGGGTACTACAATGAGCAGTTCTTC
-	TRBD2	TRBV27	TRBJ2-3	CASHALAGDTQYF	TGTGCCAGCCATGCTCTAGCGGGAGATACGCAGTATTTT
-	-	TRBV6-1	TRBJ1-4	CASRPGGALPEKLFF	TGTGCCAGCAGGCCGGGCGGGGCGCTGCCCGAAAAACTGTTTTTT
-	-	TRBV5-1	TRBJ2-3	CASSLEPDTQYF	TGCGCCAGCAGCTTGGAACCAGATACGCAGTATTTT
-	-	TRBV6-5	TRBJ1-2	CASSSLGPGYTF	TGTGCCAGCAGTTCCCTCGGCCCTGGCTACACCTTC
-	-	TRBV28	TRBJ2-3	CASGPTDTQYF	TGTGCCAGCGGGCCTACAGATACGCAGTATTTT
-	-	TRBV30	TRBJ2-1	CAGYPAHAYNEQFF	TGTGCCGGATATCCAGCACATGCCTACAATGAGCAGTTCTTC
once	-	TRBV7-9	TRBJ2-1	CASTGNFYNEQFF	TGTGCCAGCACGGGCAATTTCTACAATGAGCAGTTCTTC
-	-	TRBV5-8	TRBJ2-7	CASSLVHGGGYEQYF	TGTGCCAGCAGCTTGGTACACGGAGGAGGCTACGAGCAGTACTTC
-	-	TRBV4-1	TRBJ2-7	CASSQDPGGESPYEQYF	TGCGCCAGCAGCCAAGATCCGGGGGGCGAAAGTCCCTACGAGCAGTACTTC
-	-	TRBV6-1	TRBJ2-7	CASSEAGRGVVVYEQYF	TGTGCCAGCAGTGAAGCGGGGCGAGGGGTGGTCGTCTACGAGCAGTACTTC
-	-	TRBV30	TRBJ1-2	CAWRAKRWNYGYTF	TGTGCCTGGAGGGCCAAGCGGTGGAACTATGGCTACACCTTC
-	-	TRBV7-9	TRBJ1-1	CASSPWEIAKSGGPFF	TGTGCCAGCAGCCCGTGGGAAATAGCCAAAAGTGGGGGTCCTTTCTTT
-	-	TRBV5-6	TRBJ1-5	CASSWNWGSNQPQHF	TGTGCCAGCAGCTGGAACTGGGGCTCCAATCAGCCCCAGCATTTT
-	TRBD2	TRBV9	TRBJ2-1	CASSVGTSSNEQFF	TGTGCCAGCAGCGTAGGGACTAGTAGCAATGAGCAGTTCTTC
-	-	TRBV19	TRBJ1-5	CASSIGRGQPQHF	TGTGCCAGTAGTATAGGTCGGGGGCAGCCCCAGCATTTT
-	-	TRBV2	TRBJ2-4	CASFPRRGTVSLAKNIQYF	TGTGCCAGCTTTCCCAGGAGAGGGACCGTATCGTTAGCCAAAAACATTCAGTACTTC
-	-	TRBV27	TRBJ2-1	CASSYGTHNEQFF	TGTGCCAGCAGTTACGGGACCCACAATGAGCAGTTCTTC
-	-	TRBV30	TRBJ1-6	CAWSGGRRAYNSPLHF	TGTGCCTGGTCGGGCGGGCGACGGGCCTATAATTCACCCCTCCACTTT
-	TRBD1	TRBV4-1	TRBJ2-7	CASSPGTVSYEQYF	TGCGCCAGCAGCCCGGGGACAGTCTCCTACGAGCAGTACTTC
-	TRBD1	TRBV15	TRBJ2-7	CATRDRGSEQYF	TGTGCCACCAGGGACAGGGGGAGTGAGCAGTACTTC
-	TRBD1	TRBV9	TRBJ2-1	CASSVSGGGKQFF	TGTGCCAGCAGCGTATCAGGGGGCGGTAAGCAGTTCTTC
-	TRBD2	TRBV29-1	TRBJ2-1	CSVDFGGINANEQFF	TGCAGCGTGGACTTCGGGGGGATCAACGCCAATGAGCAGTTCTTC
-	TRBD1	TRBV11-2	TRBJ2-7	CASSLAGTGVYEQYF	TGTGCCAGCAGCTTAGCCGGGACAGGGGTCTACGAGCAGTACTTC
-	-	TRBV4-1	TRBJ2-1	CASSQVGGFGNEQFF	TGCGCCAGCAGCCAAGTCGGGGGATTCGGAAATGAGCAGTTCTTC
-	TRBD2	TRBV27	TRBJ2-3	CASRTSPFSEADTQYF	TGTGCCAGCAGGACTAGCCCTTTTAGTGAGGCAGATACGCAGTATTTT
once	-	TRBV4-3	TRBJ2-7	CASSQNPGQYLSYEQYF	TGCGCCAGCAGCCAAAACCCGGGACAATACCTCTCCTACGAGCAGTACTTC
-	-	TRBV5-1	TRBJ1-1	CASSLSNWGTEAFF	TGCGCCAGCAGCTTAAGTAACTGGGGCACTGAAGCTTTCTTT
-	-	TRBV10-3	TRBJ2-1	CAISPDPRGSEQFF	TGTGCCATCAGTCCGGACCCCCGTGGCAGTGAGCAGTTCTTC
-	TRBD2	TRBV28	TRBJ2-3	CASSLTAGDQDTQYF	TGTGCCAGCAGTTTAACGGCGGGAGATCAAGATACGCAGTATTTT
-	TRBD1	TRBV7-9	TRBJ2-1	CASSRDRGPTNEQFF	TGTGCCAGCAGCCGAGACAGGGGCCCCACCAATGAGCAGTTCTTC
-	-	TRBV29-1	TRBJ1-2	CSVEFLANYGYTF	TGCAGCGTTGAGTTTTTAGCTAACTATGGCTACACCTTC
-	-	TRBV6-6	TRBJ1-2	CASRNLGQNGYTF	TGTGCCAGCAGAAACTTAGGACAGAATGGCTACACCTTC
few	-	TRBV4-1	TRBJ1-2	CASSQVGDGYTF	TGCGCCAGCAGCCAAGTCGGAGATGGCTACACCTTC
-	-	TRBV9	TRBJ2-1	CASSPGREQFF	TGTGCCAGCAGCCCCGGGCGGGAGCAGTTCTTC
-	TRBD1	TRBV25-1	TRBJ1-2	CASSEWGQGHYGYTF	TGTGCCAGCAGTGAATGGGGACAGGGTCACTATGGCTACACCTTC
-	TRBD2	TRBV2	TRBJ2-5	CASSDVGGQETQYF	TGTGCCAGCAGCGATGTCGGGGGGCAAGAGACCCAGTACTTC
-	TRBD1	TRBV5-1	TRBJ2-7	CASSSTGTGTYEQYF	TGCGCCAGCAGCTCAACCGGGACAGGGACCTACGAGCAGTACTTC
-	-	TRBV6-1	TRBJ2-4	CASSEPGLLAKNIQYF	TGTGCCAGCAGTGAACCGGGACTCCTAGCCAAAAACATTCAGTACTTC
-	TRBD1	TRBV7-9	TRBJ2-7	CASSLPRTGGSYEQYF	TGTGCCAGCAGTCTACCGAGGACAGGTGGCTCCTACGAGCAGTACTTC
once	TRBD2	TRBV4-1	TRBJ2-7	CASSLLAGLPYEQYF	TGCGCCAGCAGCCTACTAGCGGGATTACCCTACGAGCAGTACTTC
-	-	TRBV7-9	TRBJ2-2	CASSPPAQGRTGELFF	TGTGCCAGCAGCCCCCCGGCGCAGGGGCGCACCGGGGAGCTGTTTTTT
-	-	TRBV5-1	TRBJ1-2	CASSKDQGLYGYTF	TGCGCCAGCAGCAAAGATCAGGGCCTCTATGGCTACACCTTC